One and the same sample provided the 21 T cell receptor beta chains below, sequenced in a study of shared clonotypes between healthy human individuals (dated by TCRdb to the early 2020s). Libraries were built with the immunoSEQ multiplex PCR assay. TCRdb provides this immuneACCESS table in a form limited to in-frame rearrangements. Some clones are lacking; in checked studies, under half of them reflect an unresolved V gene, and why the rest are absent is not known. A total of about 2,500,000 clones appear in this sample, approximately 94% of them only once. The ten largest make up more than 0.12% of the sample. The sample consisted of naive CD4+ T cells sorted from blood. The sample's cell subset or site, from its label and the paper: CD45RA+ positively selected. The receptor set was obtained from a man aged 18 to 30 in good health.

A note on this clone: An end of the junction does not agree with germline; a read error may underlie this. The same CDR3 is also encoded by other DNA sequences in this sample. The chain couples TRBV7-9 to TRBJ2-3; D remains unclear. The CDR3 is 16 amino acids. The germline gives CDR1 SEHNR, CDR2 FQNEAQ (reference sequence). The CDR3 sequence: CASSPPLTASTDTQYF. The CDR3 DNA reads TGCGCCAGCAGCCCCCCGTTAACGGCTAGCACAGATACGCAGTATTTT.

Of note for this clone: Other nucleotide sequences from this sample produce the same CDR3. The chain carries TRBV7-2 and TRBJ2-5, with D perhaps being TRBD1 or TRBD2 (5 bases each). CDR3 length equals 14 residues. Germline-derived CDR1 and CDR2 are SGHTA and FQGNSA. With 5 bases removed from V and 2 bases from J, the gap between germline ends came to 12 bases. CDR3 coding DNA: TGTGCCAGCAGCCGACAGACGGGGCAAGAGACCCAGTACTTC. Its translation: CASSRQTGQETQYF.

In regard to this clone: Other nucleotide sequences from this sample produce the same CDR3. The rearrangement links TRBV28 to TRBJ2-7, with TRBD2 matching 7 bases. Per germline, CDR1 MDHEN and CDR2 SYDVKM. Unmatched junction bases numbered 2, after V lost 6 bases and J lost 3 bases. This CDR3 has 12 residues. The CDR3 bases are TGTGCCAGCAGGGGGGGGGTCTACGAGCAGTACTTC. This translates into CASRGGVYEQYF.

This clone appeared a few times. The same CDR3 is also encoded by other DNA sequences in this sample. The rearrangement uses TRBV30 and TRBJ2-7, with a weak D call TRBD2 (5 bases). The germline gives CDR1 GTSNPN, CDR2 SVGIG (reference sequence). The ends were cut back, 1 base at V and 1 base at J, with 5 bases in the middle. The CDR3 totals 12 residues. The CDR3 bases are TGTGCCTGGAGTGCGGGGTCCTACGAGCAGTACTTC. It encodes CAWSAGSYEQYF.

V is TRBV5-5 and J is TRBJ1-2; tentatively, D is TRBD1 (5 bases). This CDR3 has 14 amino acids. Germline assignment: CDR1 SGHKS and CDR2 YYEKEE (reference sequence). V dropped 4 bases and J dropped 7 bases, with 17 bases sitting between them. The DNA for the CDR3 is TGTGCCAGCAGCCCACCGGGGGTTTTTGGTGGCTACACCTTC. Its translation is CASSPPGVFGGYTF. Supplemented by reference TRBV5-5 and TRBJ1-2, the full variable domain reads DAGVTQSPTHLIKTRGQQVTLRCSPISGHKSVSWYQQVLGQGPQFIFQYYEKEERGRGNFPDRFSARQFPNYSSELNVNALLLGDSALYLCASSPPGVFGGYTFGSGTRLTVV.

V and J are TRBV11-3 and TRBJ2-3, with TRBD1 matching 9 bases. The germline CDR1 and CDR2 sequences are SGHNT and YENEEA. Unmatched junction bases numbered 4, after V lost 1 base and J lost 5 bases. This CDR3 comprises 15 residues. CDR3 DNA sequence: TGTGCCAGCAGCTTAGCTGGGGACAGGGAAGATACGCAGTATTTT. Translation gives CASSLAGDREDTQYF.

V usage is TRBV5-4 and J usage is TRBJ2-7, with TRBD2 identical over 11 bases. Trimming cost V 4 bases and J 5 bases; bases outside gene matches: 11. The CDR3 sequence is 16 residues long. The germline gives CDR1 SGHNT, CDR2 YYREEE (reference sequence). The CDR3 nucleotides read TGTGCCAGCAGCACCCGACTAGCGGGGACCATTAACGAGCAGTACTTC. As protein: CASSTRLAGTINEQYF.

The J gene is TRBJ2-2, the V gene TRBV6-5, with D unclear. Between the trimmed V and J ends, which lost 11 bases and 3 bases, there was a span of 10 bases. There are 12 residues in the CDR3. Per germline, CDR1 MNHEY and CDR2 SVGAGI. CDR3 sequence reads: CAVHSYTGELFF. The CDR3 coding sequence is TGTGCCGTACACAGTTACACCGGGGAGCTGTTTTTT.

The V call is TRBV5-6, the J call TRBJ2-1, with 7 bases that match TRBD2. The trim removed 0 bases at V and 14 bases at J, leaving 14 bases unmatched. Germline loops: CDR1 SGHDT, CDR2 YYEEEE. This CDR3 is 15 amino acids long. CDR3 in DNA: TGTGCCAGCAGCTTGGACACGGGCGGGGGTACCGGGAAGTTCTTC. Amino acid sequence: CASSLDTGGGTGKFF.

The V and J genes are TRBV19 and TRBJ1-4; D is possibly TRBD1 (6 bases). The ends were cut back, 4 bases at V and 8 bases at J, with 11 bases in the middle. CDR3 length: 13 amino acids. Germline V lookup: CDR1 LNHDA, CDR2 SQIVND (reference sequence). The CDR3 region has the DNA TGTGCCAGTAGTACCGACAGGACCGAAAAACTGTTTTTT. Its protein product is CASSTDRTEKLFF.

CDR3 region: CASSSRGDLGYGYTF. The CDR3 DNA is TGCGCCAGCAGCTCGAGGGGAGATCTCGGCTATGGCTACACCTTC. The rearrangement uses TRBV5-1 and TRBJ1-2; D perhaps matches TRBD1 (5 bases). The length of the CDR3 is 15 residues. From germline, CDR1 is SGHRS and CDR2 YFSETQ. Between the trimmed V and J ends, which lost 3 bases and 4 bases, there was a span of 16 bases. Full variable domain (missing parts from reference TRBV5-1 and TRBJ1-2): KAGVTQTPRYLIKTRGQQVTLSCSPISGHRSVSWYQQTPGQGLQFLFEYFSETQRNKGNFPGRFSGRQFSNSRSEMNVSTLELGDSALYLCASSSRGDLGYGYTFGSGTRLTVV.

The V and J genes are TRBV30 and TRBJ2-5; D gene unclear. The V gene lost 2 bases and the J gene lost 4 bases, with 11 bases spanning the gap. This CDR3 contains 13 residues. Germline loops: CDR1 GTSNPN, CDR2 SVGIG (reference sequence). The CDR3 protein is CAWSSSVGETQYF. The CDR3 DNA reads TGTGCCTGGAGTTCCTCGGTGGGAGAGACCCAGTACTTC.

Points on this clone: Other DNA sequences of this sample code for an identical CDR3. V is TRBV6-1 and J is TRBJ2-5; 10 bases agree with TRBD1. With 5 bases clipped from V and 4 bases from J, the junction kept 1 base outside the gene matches. The germline CDR1 and CDR2 sequences are MNHNS and SASEGT. This CDR3 has 13 residues. The CDR3 nucleotides are TGTGCCAGCAGTCGGGACAGGGGAGAGACCCAGTACTTC. This gives the protein CASSRDRGETQYF.

The rearrangement links TRBV30 to TRBJ1-2; unclear D gene. CDR3 length: 13 amino acids. In germline, CDR1 is GTSNPN, CDR2 SVGIG (reference sequence). Trimming stripped 2 bases from V and 2 bases from J, with 9 bases between. The CDR3 DNA follows: TGTGCCTGGAGTCATACGACGAACTATGGCTACACCTTC. Its protein is CAWSHTTNYGYTF. The full variable domain, its missing parts supplied by reference TRBV30 and TRBJ1-2, is SQTIHQWPATLVQPVGSPLSLECTVEGTSNPNLYWYRQAAGRGLQLLFYSVGIGQISSEVPQNLSASRPQDRQFILSSKKLLLSDSGFYLCAWSHTTNYGYTFGSGTRLTVV.

This clone was observed a single time. This chain uses TRBV5-5 with TRBJ2-5; possibly TRBD1 or TRBD2 for D (5 bases each). V lost 5 bases and J lost 1, with 9 bases in between. This CDR3 is 13 amino acids long. Germline V gene sequence: CDR1 SGHKS, CDR2 YYEKEE (reference sequence). This chain's CDR3 is CASRRGSQETQYF. As DNA, the CDR3 is TGTGCCAGCAGGAGGGGCAGCCAAGAGACCCAGTACTTC.

V and J are TRBV6-1 and TRBJ2-3; 12 bases are a match to TRBD2. Germline assignment: CDR1 MNHNS and CDR2 SASEGT. This CDR3 contains 15 residues. V lost 4 bases, J lost 4 bases, and 3 bases stayed unmatched. This chain's CDR3 is CASSATSGSADTQYF. The CDR3 nucleotides are TGTGCCAGCAGTGCGACTAGCGGGAGTGCAGATACGCAGTATTTT.

This clone appeared a few times. This chain joins TRBV6-5 and TRBJ1-2; D unresolved. Germline CDR1 is MNHEY and CDR2 is SVGAGI. Trimming took off 1 base at V and 7 bases at J, with 10 bases between the two ends. CDR3 length: 13 amino acids. The CDR3 loop reads CASSYLGGGGYTF. The CDR3 DNA sequence: TGTGCCAGCAGTTACTTAGGAGGAGGTGGCTACACCTTC.

This sequence joins TRBV25-1 and TRBJ2-3; D unclear. This CDR3 has 13 residues. The germline gives CDR1 MGHDK, CDR2 SYGVNS. V was shortened by 3 bases and J by 8 bases, with 12 bases between the two germline ends. CDR3 amino acids: CASSEWGGVTQYF. The CDR3 nucleotides are TGTGCCAGCAGTGAGTGGGGTGGGGTTACGCAGTATTTT.

The chain combines TRBV7-8 with TRBJ1-5, with a possible D match to TRBD1 (6 bases). V lost 1 base, J lost 3 bases, and 13 bases lay in between. The V gene's germline CDR1 is SGHVS and CDR2 FQNEAQ. The CDR3 sequence is 16 residues long. DNA for the CDR3: TGTGCCAGCAGCTTAGAATCGGGGGCGCACAATCAGCCCCAGCATTTT. Translated: CASSLESGAHNQPQHF.

J is TRBJ2-1 and V is TRBV10-2, with D perhaps assigned TRBD1 or TRBD2 (7 bases each). CDR1 is WSHSY and CDR2 is SAAADI in the germline V gene. The CDR3 runs to 15 residues. Between the trimmed V and J ends, which lost 6 bases and 2 bases, there was a span of 14 bases. The CDR3 DNA follows: TGCGCCAGCAGAAAACAGGGGACTACCTACAATGAGCAGTTCTTC. Encoded protein: CASRKQGTTYNEQFF.

This chain connects TRBV6-6 to TRBJ1-6, with D possibly being TRBD1 (6 bases). Trimming removed 6 bases from V and 10 bases from J, with 13 bases in between. The CDR3 is 13 residues long. Germline V gives CDR1 MNHNY, CDR2 SVGAGI (reference sequence). The DNA of the CDR3 is TGTGCCAGCAGGGACCACAGGGACTCACCCCTCCACTTT. Translating gives CASRDHRDSPLHF.